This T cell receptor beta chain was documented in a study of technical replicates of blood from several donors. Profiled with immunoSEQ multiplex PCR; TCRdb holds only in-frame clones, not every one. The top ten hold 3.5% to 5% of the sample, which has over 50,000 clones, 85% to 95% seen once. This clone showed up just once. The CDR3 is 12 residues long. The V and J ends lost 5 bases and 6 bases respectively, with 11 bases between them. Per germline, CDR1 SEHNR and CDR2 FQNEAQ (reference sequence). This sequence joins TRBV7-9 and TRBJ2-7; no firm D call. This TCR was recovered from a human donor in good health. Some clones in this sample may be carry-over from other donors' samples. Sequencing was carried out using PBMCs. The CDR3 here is CASSVTFSEQYF. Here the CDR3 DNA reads TGTGCCAGCAGCGTGACATTTTCCGAGCAGTACTTC.